This entry concerns a single T cell receptor beta chain. These data are taken from a study of T cell responses to AZD1222 COVID-19 vaccine. The germline CDR1 and CDR2 sequences are MNHEY and SVGAGI. This CDR3 has 14 residues. Deletions cut 2 bases from V and 10 bases from J, with 14 bases between. The method was immunoSEQ multiplex PCR; TCRdb's version includes in-frame clones alone and lacks a portion of them. Among about 140,000 clones listed, around 92% were seen once. Analysis merged second doses at about 4 or about 12 weeks. The starting material was peripheral blood, obtained 28 days after the second AZD1222 dose. The sequence came from an adult who received the AZD1222 COVID-19 vaccine. The gene calls are TRBV6-5 and TRBJ1-4; D is unresolved. DNA for the CDR3: TGTGCCAGCAGTTACGAGGGCCCTGGCCGAAAACTGTTTTTT. This translates into CASSYEGPGRKLFF.